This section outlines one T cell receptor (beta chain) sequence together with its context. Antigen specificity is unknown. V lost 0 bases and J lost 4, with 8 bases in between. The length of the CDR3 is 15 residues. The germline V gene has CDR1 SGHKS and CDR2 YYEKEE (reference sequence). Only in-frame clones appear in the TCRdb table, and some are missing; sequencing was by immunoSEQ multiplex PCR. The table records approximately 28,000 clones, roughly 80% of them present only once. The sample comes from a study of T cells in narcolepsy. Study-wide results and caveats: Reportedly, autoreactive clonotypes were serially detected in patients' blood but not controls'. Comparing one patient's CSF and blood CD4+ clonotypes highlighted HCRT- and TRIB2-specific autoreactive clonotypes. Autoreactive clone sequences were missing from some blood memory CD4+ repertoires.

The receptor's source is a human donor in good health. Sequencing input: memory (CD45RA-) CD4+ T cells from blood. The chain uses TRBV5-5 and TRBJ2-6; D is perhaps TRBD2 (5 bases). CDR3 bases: TGTGCCAGCAGCTTGGGAGGGCGCGGGGCCAACGTCCTGACTTTC. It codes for CASSLGGRGANVLTF.